This T cell receptor (beta chain) was captured in a study of CD8+ T cells in alopecia areata. Across the study: Treated patients were given oral tofacitinib, which was dosed at 5 to 10 mg twice daily.

As the sequencing template, cDNA was produced by extracting RNA and reverse transcribing it. TCRdb's table, derived via immunoSEQ multiplex PCR, lists solely in-frame clones and lacks some. This table holds about 180,000 clones, around 64% found once. Study-level findings and limits: For lesional scalp, especially alopecia totalis/universalis, clonality was higher than in normal scalp.

V lost 6 bases and J lost 1, with 9 bases in between. CDR1 is MGHDK, CDR2 SYGVNS, per germline. The CDR3 is 13 amino acids. Lesional scalp punch biopsies and peripheral blood were collected from alopecia areata patients. Comment on this clone: Its target is not known.

V gene TRBV25-1 combines with J gene TRBJ1-1; D gene uncertain. The TCR was taken from a human donor with alopecia areata. The sample was CD8+ T cells sorted from blood, taken at week 0. The CDR3 is CASRSGENTEAFF. For the CDR3, the DNA is TGTGCCAGCAGATCAGGAGAGAACACTGAAGCTTTCTTT.